The 29 T cell receptor beta chains reported below all come from one sample, sequenced in a study of radiotherapy plus CTLA-4 blockade in lung cancer. Sequencing was performed with immunoSEQ multiplex PCR; in TCRdb, only in-frame clones are kept and a portion is missing. The data contain 50,000 to 65,000 clones, more than 60% of them singletons. Specimen: peripheral blood, collected from a patient treated with radiotherapy plus ipilimumab. Receptors were obtained from a human donor with non-small cell lung cancer who had a partial response to radiotherapy plus ipilimumab.

The chain couples TRBV29-1 to TRBJ1-1; 7 bases map to TRBD1. After removal of 8 bases from V and 1 base from J, the junction contained 10 bases not matched to a gene. CDR3 length: 14 amino acids. CDR1 is SQVTM, CDR2 ANQGSEA, per germline. Here the CDR3 DNA reads TGCAGCTCTGACAGGGCGTCTTCGAACACTGAAGCTTTCTTT. It specifies CSSDRASSNTEAFF. Variable domain in full (rest from reference TRBV29-1 and TRBJ1-1): SAVISQKPSRDICQRGTSLTIQCQVDSQVTMMFWYRQQPGQSLTLIATANQGSEATYESGFVIDKFPISRPNLTFSTLTVSNMSPEDSSIYLCSSDRASSNTEAFFGQGTRLTVV.

This clone turned up a few times. V usage is TRBV7-9 and J usage is TRBJ2-7; the match to TRBD2 covers 8 bases. Unmatched junction bases numbered 18, after V lost 1 base and J lost 4 bases. The germline CDR1 and CDR2 sequences are SEHNR and FQNEAQ (reference sequence). The CDR3 totals 19 residues. The CDR3 DNA is TGTGCCAGCAGCTTAGTGGCGAGCGGGGGCCTCTCCCGCGTTTACGAGCAGTACTTC. Its protein is CASSLVASGGLSRVYEQYF. Looking up the rest from reference TRBV7-9 and TRBJ2-7 gives the full variable domain: DTGVSQNPRHKITKRGQNVTFRCDPISEHNRLYWYRQTLGQGPEFLTYFQNEAQLEKSRLLSDRFSAERPKGSFSTLEIQRTEQGDSAMYLCASSLVASGGLSRVYEQYFGPGTRLTVT.

The chain has TRBV6-1 and TRBJ2-2, with 10 nucleotides matching TRBD1. The germline CDR1 and CDR2 sequences are MNHNS and SASEGT. The ends lost 5 bases at V and 9 bases at J; junction bases unmatched: 9. The CDR3 is 15 residues long. For the CDR3, the DNA is TGTGCCAGCAGTTCCCGGGACAGGGGTGTCCGGGAGCTGTTTTTT. It yields the protein CASSSRDRGVRELFF.

The rearrangement joins TRBV4-1 to TRBJ2-5, with a tentative D call TRBD1 (6 bases). V was trimmed by 1 base and J by 2 bases, leaving 17 bases between them. This CDR3 is 17 amino acids long. Germline CDR1 MGHRA, CDR2 YSYEKL. Here the CDR3 reads CASSQGKLTGKQETQYF. The CDR3 coding sequence is TGCGCCAGCAGCCAAGGAAAACTGACAGGAAAACAAGAGACCCAGTACTTC.

The chain is built from TRBV19 and TRBJ2-3, with no clear D. Trimming cost V 0 bases and J 2 bases, with 9 bases left between them. There are 15 residues in the CDR3. Germline V CDR1 and CDR2: LNHDA, SQIVND (reference sequence). CDR3 region: CASSIDRVNTDTQYF. The CDR3 nucleotides read TGTGCCAGTAGTATAGATCGGGTCAACACAGATACGCAGTATTTT.

About this clone itself: As the CDR3 is not closed by the conserved phenylalanine or tryptophan, this likely results from a read error. It is unclear where the CDR3 begins or ends on the DNA, so no DNA is shown, and the CDR3 is as TCRdb lists it. The CDR3 protein is CASSPPRRDRRL. The V gene is TRBV7-6, the J gene TRBJ1-6; TRBD1 is the table's D call and was not checked against the DNA. The length of the CDR3 is 12 amino acids, counting both ends. Germline V lookup: CDR1 SGHVS, CDR2 FNYEAQ.

This chain uses TRBV19 with TRBJ2-3; 9 nucleotides align to TRBD2. CDR3 length: 16 amino acids. The germline V gene has CDR1 LNHDA and CDR2 SQIVND (reference sequence). J gave up 2 bases and V 4 bases, and 7 bases lay outside the gene matches. CDR3 nucleotide sequence: TGTGCCAGTAGTAACTTAGCGGGAGCGACCACAGATACGCAGTATTTT. Its translation is CASSNLAGATTDTQYF.

V usage is TRBV6-5 and J usage is TRBJ1-1; 8 nucleotides agree with TRBD1. Germline CDR1 and CDR2: MNHEY and SVGAGI. V gave up 6 bases and J gave up 10 bases; unmatched junction bases: 7. This CDR3 is built from 12 residues. The CDR3 DNA follows: TGTGCCAGCAGCAGACAGGGGATGATAGCTTTCTTT. Its protein product is CASSRQGMIAFF.

The V and J genes are TRBV5-1 and TRBJ2-7; a possible D gene is TRBD1 (6 bases). V was trimmed by 0 bases and J by 6 bases, leaving 13 bases between them. Germline V gene lookup returns CDR1 SGHRS and CDR2 YFSETQ. CDR3 length: 14 residues. The CDR3 DNA follows: TGCGCCAGCAGCTTGGGACCGGACAGATTCGAGCAGTACTTC. This encodes CASSLGPDRFEQYF.

The table lists this clone with a count of one. The V and J genes are TRBV7-2 and TRBJ2-1; 9 bases map to TRBD1. The CDR3 length is 16 residues. V lost 2 bases and J lost 10; bases outside the gene matches: 12. Germline CDR1 reads SGHTA; CDR2 reads FQGNSA. Written as DNA, the CDR3 is TGTGCCAGCAGCTTACTCCTCGGGACAGGGCCGTCCGAGCAGTTCTTC. This encodes CASSLLLGTGPSEQFF.

This clone was found once. At one boundary the junction diverges from the germline segment, which might be a read error. The gene calls are TRBV7-9 and TRBJ2-7; D perhaps matches TRBD2 (6 bases). CDR3 size: 16 residues. Germline CDR1 is SEHNR and CDR2 is FQNEAQ (reference sequence). The CDR3 DNA is TGTGCCAGCAGCATAGCTCCAGCTAGCGCCCTCCCCGAGCAGTACTTC. Amino acid sequence: CASSIAPASALPEQYF.

V is TRBV7-9 and J is TRBJ1-1; 8 nucleotides line up with TRBD1. The CDR3 sequence is 15 residues long. The germline CDR1 and CDR2 sequences are SEHNR and FQNEAQ (reference sequence). V lost 5 bases to trimming and J lost 1 base; unmatched junction nucleotides: 6. This CDR3 is CASSLQGGPNTEAFF. The CDR3 coding sequence is TGTGCCAGCAGCCTACAGGGGGGGCCGAACACTGAAGCTTTCTTT. The full variable domain, rest sourced from reference TRBV7-9 and TRBJ1-1, is DTGVSQNPRHKITKRGQNVTFRCDPISEHNRLYWYRQTLGQGPEFLTYFQNEAQLEKSRLLSDRFSAERPKGSFSTLEIQRTEQGDSAMYLCASSLQGGPNTEAFFGQGTRLTVV.

There are a few counts of this clone. The chain combines TRBV9 with TRBJ2-7; TRBD1 matches 7 bases. Germline V gene sequence: CDR1 SGDLS, CDR2 YYNGEE. The junction had 13 bases not matched to a gene; V was cut back by 4 bases and J by 3 bases. The CDR3 covers 16 residues. CDR3: CASSPSTGPHYYEQYF. The CDR3 bases are TGTGCCAGCAGCCCTTCGACAGGGCCCCACTACTACGAGCAGTACTTC.

This chain links TRBV5-1 with TRBJ1-6; D gene uncertain. Germline CDR1 and CDR2: SGHRS and YFSETQ. V was shortened by 0 bases and J by 10 bases, with 11 bases between the two germline ends. CDR3 length equals 14 residues. The DNA for the CDR3 is TGCGCCAGCAGCTTGGGGAGGGAGGAATCACCCCTCCACTTT. This sequence encodes CASSLGREESPLHF.

The V and J genes are TRBV25-1 and TRBJ1-6; D is unresolved. Trimming took off 2 bases at V and 9 bases at J, with 17 bases between the two ends. Germline CDR1 is MGHDK and CDR2 is SYGVNS. There are 16 residues in the CDR3. The CDR3 loop reads CASSETLSPTASPLHF. The DNA of the CDR3 is TGTGCCAGCAGTGAAACATTAAGTCCCACCGCTTCACCCCTCCACTTT.

The V call is TRBV5-1, the J call TRBJ1-4, with a tentative D call TRBD1 (5 bases). The CDR3 totals 12 residues. Germline lookup yields CDR1 SGHRS and CDR2 YFSETQ. V was pared by 4 bases and J by 12 bases, with 13 bases between. The chain's CDR3 is CASSPQGQELFF. The CDR3 DNA is TGCGCCAGCAGCCCTCAGGGCCAGGAACTGTTTTTT.

The V call is TRBV6-6, the J call TRBJ2-3; D gene unclear. V dropped 5 bases and J dropped 5 bases, with 5 bases sitting between them. Germline CDR1 reads MNHNY; CDR2 reads SVGAGI (reference sequence). The CDR3 extends over 11 amino acids. The CDR3 nucleotides read TGTGCCAGCAGTCCGTTAGATACGCAGTATTTT. Protein: CASSPLDTQYF.

The chain is built from TRBV5-1 and TRBJ2-3; weak D call: TRBD2 (6 bases). Germline V lookup: CDR1 SGHRS, CDR2 YFSETQ. The CDR3 length is 15 residues. V was cut by 0 bases and J by 2 bases, with 10 bases left in between. Written as DNA, the CDR3 is TGCGCCAGCAGCTTGGAATTAGCGGCCACAGATACGCAGTATTTT. Protein product: CASSLELAATDTQYF. Based on the CDR3 plus reference TRBV5-1 and TRBJ2-3, the full variable domain is KAGVTQTPRYLIKTRGQQVTLSCSPISGHRSVSWYQQTPGQGLQFLFEYFSETQRNKGNFPGRFSGRQFSNSRSEMNVSTLELGDSALYLCASSLELAATDTQYFGPGTRLTVL.

This chain uses TRBV30 with TRBJ2-7, with D perhaps matching TRBD1 (6 bases). The CDR3 is 11 amino acids. Deletions cut 4 bases from V and 3 bases from J, with 7 bases between. Germline CDR1 reads GTSNPN; CDR2 reads SVGIG (reference sequence). The CDR3 nucleotides are TGTGCCTGGAAACAGGGCTACGAGCAGTACTTC. Translation gives CAWKQGYEQYF. Based on the CDR3 plus reference TRBV30 and TRBJ2-7, the full variable domain is SQTIHQWPATLVQPVGSPLSLECTVEGTSNPNLYWYRQAAGRGLQLLFYSVGIGQISSEVPQNLSASRPQDRQFILSSKKLLLSDSGFYLCAWKQGYEQYFGPGTRLTVT.

J is TRBJ1-1 and V is TRBV6-5; unclear D gene. CDR1 and CDR2 from the germline V gene are MNHEY and SVGAGI. CDR3 length equals 14 residues. V lost 4 bases, J lost 5 bases, and 14 bases lay in between. The CDR3 region is CASSSWAGGTEAFF. CDR3 coding DNA: TGTGCCAGCAGTTCTTGGGCCGGAGGGACTGAAGCTTTCTTT.

This clone was observed once. Other DNA sequences of this sample code for an identical CDR3. The rearrangement uses TRBV29-1 and TRBJ2-1; weak D call: TRBD1 (6 bases). V lost 7 bases to trimming and J lost 10 bases, with 17 bases between them. The germline V gene has CDR1 SQVTM and CDR2 ANQGSEA. This CDR3 has 12 amino acids. In DNA, the CDR3 is TGCAGCGCTAGGACACCCAGGGGCGAGCAGTTCTTC. Translating it yields CSARTPRGEQFF.

The chain is built from TRBV30 and TRBJ2-2; weak D call: TRBD2 (5 bases). Trimming cost V 4 bases and J 9 bases, with 12 bases left between them. CDR1 GTSNPN and CDR2 SVGIG come from the germline V gene (reference sequence). The CDR3 spans 12 residues. The CDR3 spells CAWMDGERELFF. CDR3 bases: TGTGCCTGGATGGACGGGGAACGGGAGCTGTTTTTT.

The chain is built from TRBV30 and TRBJ2-7; 9 bases agree with TRBD2. V was clipped by 2 bases and J by 2 bases; unmatched bases: 10. The CDR3 contains 16 residues. Germline lookup yields CDR1 GTSNPN and CDR2 SVGIG (reference sequence). The CDR3 nucleotides read TGTGCCTGGAGTCCCCTCGGGGCTAGCGGGACCTACGAGCAGTACTTC. Translation gives CAWSPLGASGTYEQYF.

The CDR3 nucleotides are TGTGCCAGCAGCTTAATTAGGCAGGGGAACTCCTATAATTCACCCCTCCACTTT. Its protein is CASSLIRQGNSYNSPLHF. The rearrangement joins TRBV7-8 to TRBJ1-6; weak D call: TRBD1 (6 bases). V was clipped by 2 bases and J by 0 bases, with 14 bases between them. This CDR3 is built from 18 residues. The germline V gene encodes CDR1 SGHVS and CDR2 FQNEAQ.

V and J are TRBV9 and TRBJ2-2; 7 nucleotides align to TRBD1. The junction had 3 bases not matched to a gene; V was cut back by 3 bases and J by 4 bases. CDR1 is SGDLS and CDR2 is YYNGEE in the germline V gene. The CDR3 length is 14 residues. In DNA, the CDR3 is TGTGCCAGCAGCGGGGACAGCGGCACCGGGGAGCTGTTTTTT. As protein: CASSGDSGTGELFF.

This clone came up a few times. This chain links TRBV11-3 with TRBJ1-5; 10 positions agree with TRBD1. Looked up from germline, CDR1 is SGHNT and CDR2 is YENEEA. The CDR3 runs to 16 residues. V lost 2 bases to trimming and J lost 6 bases; unmatched junction nucleotides: 7. CDR3 coding DNA: TGTGCCAGCAGCTTAAACCCCGGACAGGGGGTTCAGCCCCAGCATTTT. As protein: CASSLNPGQGVQPQHF. The full variable domain, completed using reference TRBV11-3 and TRBJ1-5, is EAGVVQSPRYKIIEKKQPVAFWCNPISGHNTLYWYLQNLGQGPELLIRYENEEAVDDSQLPKDRFSAERLKGVDSTLKIQPAELGDSAVYLCASSLNPGQGVQPQHFGDGTRLSIL.

This chain joins TRBV6-5 and TRBJ2-7, with 12 positions matching TRBD2. CDR1 and CDR2 (germline): MNHEY, SVGAGI. The CDR3 contains 15 residues. The junction had 9 bases not matched to a gene; V was cut back by 6 bases and J by 6 bases. The DNA of the CDR3 is TGTGCCAGCAGGCGGACTAGCGGGGCCCTTTCCGAGCAGTACTTC. As protein: CASRRTSGALSEQYF.

The chain couples TRBV6-5 to TRBJ1-2; TRBD1 matches 8 bases. Germline assignment: CDR1 MNHEY and CDR2 SVGAGI. The V gene end was trimmed by 5 bases and the J gene end by 6 bases; junction bases not matched to a gene: 8. CDR3 length: 14 residues. The CDR3 DNA reads as TGTGCCAGCAGTGGGTACAGGGGGATCAATGGCTACACCTTC. Translation: CASSGYRGINGYTF.

The V call is TRBV6-5, the J call TRBJ1-6; the match to TRBD1 covers 10 bases. The CDR3 spans 14 residues. After removal of 6 bases from V and 9 bases from J, the junction contained 5 bases not matched to a gene. Germline V gene sequence: CDR1 MNHEY, CDR2 SVGAGI. CDR3 sequence: CASRRQGAASPLHF. The DNA of the CDR3 is TGTGCCAGCAGAAGACAGGGGGCAGCTTCACCCCTCCACTTT.